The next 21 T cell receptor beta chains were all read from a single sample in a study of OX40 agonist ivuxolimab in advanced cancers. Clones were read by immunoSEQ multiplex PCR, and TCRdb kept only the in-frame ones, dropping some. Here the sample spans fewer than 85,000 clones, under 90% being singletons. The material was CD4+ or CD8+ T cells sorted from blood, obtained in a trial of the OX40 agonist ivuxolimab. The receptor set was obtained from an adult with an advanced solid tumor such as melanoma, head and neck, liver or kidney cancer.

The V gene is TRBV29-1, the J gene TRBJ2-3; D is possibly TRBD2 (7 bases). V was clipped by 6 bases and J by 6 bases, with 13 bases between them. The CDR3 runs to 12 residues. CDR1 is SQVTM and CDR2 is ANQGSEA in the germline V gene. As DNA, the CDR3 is TGCAGCGTCTTTGCGGGGGCGGATACGCAGTATTTT. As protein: CSVFAGADTQYF.

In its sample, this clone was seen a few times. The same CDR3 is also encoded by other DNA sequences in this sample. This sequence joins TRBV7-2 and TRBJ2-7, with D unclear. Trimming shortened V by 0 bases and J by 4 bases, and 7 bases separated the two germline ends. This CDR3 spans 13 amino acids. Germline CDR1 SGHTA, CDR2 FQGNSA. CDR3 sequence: CASSLAGSYEQYF. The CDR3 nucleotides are TGTGCCAGCAGCTTAGCGGGATCGTACGAGCAGTACTTC.

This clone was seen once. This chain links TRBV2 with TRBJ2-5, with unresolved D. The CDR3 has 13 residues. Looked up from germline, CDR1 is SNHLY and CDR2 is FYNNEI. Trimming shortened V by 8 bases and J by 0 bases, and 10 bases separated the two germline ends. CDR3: CASVQDHQETQYF. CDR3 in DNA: TGTGCCAGCGTTCAGGACCACCAAGAGACCCAGTACTTC.

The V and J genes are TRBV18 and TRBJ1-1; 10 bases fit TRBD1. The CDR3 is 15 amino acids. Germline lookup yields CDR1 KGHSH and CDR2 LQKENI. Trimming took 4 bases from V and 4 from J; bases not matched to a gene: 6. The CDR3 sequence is CASSLNRDRGTEAFF. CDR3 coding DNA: TGTGCCAGCTCACTGAACCGGGACAGGGGCACTGAAGCTTTCTTT.

CDR3 residues: CASSQDQAGGSGANVLTF. CDR3 coding DNA: TGTGCCAGCAGCCAAGATCAGGCAGGGGGCTCTGGGGCCAACGTCCTGACTTTC. The chain carries TRBV4-2 and TRBJ2-6; 7 nucleotides agree with TRBD1. Germline V lookup: CDR1 LGHNA, CDR2 YNFKEQ. The CDR3 extends over 18 amino acids. Trimming at V came to 0 bases and at J to 0 bases, leaving 5 bases not matched to a gene.

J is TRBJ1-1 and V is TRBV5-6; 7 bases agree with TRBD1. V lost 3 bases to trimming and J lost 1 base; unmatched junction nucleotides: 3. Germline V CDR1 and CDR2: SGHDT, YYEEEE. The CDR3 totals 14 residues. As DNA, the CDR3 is TGTGCCAGCAGCTGGCAGGGGGAGAACACTGAAGCTTTCTTT. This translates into CASSWQGENTEAFF.

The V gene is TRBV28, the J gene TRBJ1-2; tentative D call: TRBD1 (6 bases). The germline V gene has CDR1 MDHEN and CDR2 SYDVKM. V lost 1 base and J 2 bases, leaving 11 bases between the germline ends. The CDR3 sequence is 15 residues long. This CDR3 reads CASSLSAGVNYGYTF. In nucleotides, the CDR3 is TGTGCCAGCAGTTTATCGGCAGGGGTGAACTATGGCTACACCTTC.

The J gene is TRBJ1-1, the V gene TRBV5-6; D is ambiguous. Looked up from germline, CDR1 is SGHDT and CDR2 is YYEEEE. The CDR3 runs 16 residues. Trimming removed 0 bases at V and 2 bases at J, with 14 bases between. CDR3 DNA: TGTGCCAGCAGCTTGGACTGGGGTCGCGGAAACACTGAAGCTTTCTTT. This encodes CASSLDWGRGNTEAFF.

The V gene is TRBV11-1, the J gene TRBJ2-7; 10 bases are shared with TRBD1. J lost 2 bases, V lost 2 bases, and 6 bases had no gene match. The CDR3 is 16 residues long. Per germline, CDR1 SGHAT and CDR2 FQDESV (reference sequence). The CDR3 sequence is CASSLIGGQGTYEQYF. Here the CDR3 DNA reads TGTGCCAGCAGCTTAATAGGGGGACAGGGGACCTACGAGCAGTACTTC. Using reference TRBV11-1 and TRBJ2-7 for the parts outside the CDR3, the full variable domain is EAEVAQSPRYKITEKSQAVAFWCDPISGHATLYWYRQILGQGPELLVQFQDESVVDDSQLPKDRFSAERLKGVDSTLKIQPAELGDSAMYLCASSLIGGQGTYEQYFGPGTRLTVT.

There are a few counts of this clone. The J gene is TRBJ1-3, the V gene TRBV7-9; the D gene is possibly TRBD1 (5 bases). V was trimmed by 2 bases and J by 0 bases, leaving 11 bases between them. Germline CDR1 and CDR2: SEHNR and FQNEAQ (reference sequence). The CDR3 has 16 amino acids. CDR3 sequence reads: CASSLSGGSSGNTIYF. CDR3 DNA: TGTGCCAGCAGCTTATCCGGGGGGAGCTCTGGAAACACCATATATTTT. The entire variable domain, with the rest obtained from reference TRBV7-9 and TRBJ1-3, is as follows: DTGVSQNPRHKITKRGQNVTFRCDPISEHNRLYWYRQTLGQGPEFLTYFQNEAQLEKSRLLSDRFSAERPKGSFSTLEIQRTEQGDSAMYLCASSLSGGSSGNTIYFGEGSWLTVV.

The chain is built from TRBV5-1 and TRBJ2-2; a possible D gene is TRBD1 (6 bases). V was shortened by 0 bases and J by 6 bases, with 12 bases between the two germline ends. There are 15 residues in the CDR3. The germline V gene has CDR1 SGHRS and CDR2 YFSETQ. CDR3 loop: CASSLVAGVSGELFF. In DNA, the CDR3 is TGCGCCAGCAGCTTGGTGGCAGGGGTCTCCGGGGAGCTGTTTTTT.

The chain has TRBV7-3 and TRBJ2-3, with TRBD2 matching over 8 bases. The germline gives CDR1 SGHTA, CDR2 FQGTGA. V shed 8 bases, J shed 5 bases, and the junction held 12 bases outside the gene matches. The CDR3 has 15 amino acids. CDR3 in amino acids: CASSTAPGGQDTQYF. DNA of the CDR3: TGTGCCAGCTCGACCGCCCCGGGGGGGCAAGATACGCAGTATTTT.

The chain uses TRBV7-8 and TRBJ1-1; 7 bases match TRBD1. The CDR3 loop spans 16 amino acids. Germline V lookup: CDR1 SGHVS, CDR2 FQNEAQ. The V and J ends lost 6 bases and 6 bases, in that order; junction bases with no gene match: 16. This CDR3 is CASSFRGQNIYAEAFF. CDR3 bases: TGTGCCAGCAGTTTTAGGGGACAGAACATTTACGCTGAAGCTTTCTTT.

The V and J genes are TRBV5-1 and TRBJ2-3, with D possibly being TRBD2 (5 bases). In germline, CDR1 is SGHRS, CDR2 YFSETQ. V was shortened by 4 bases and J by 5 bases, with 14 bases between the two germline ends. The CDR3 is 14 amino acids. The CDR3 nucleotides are TGCGCCAGCAGCACCAGAGGGAATGGAGATACGCAGTATTTT. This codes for CASSTRGNGDTQYF.

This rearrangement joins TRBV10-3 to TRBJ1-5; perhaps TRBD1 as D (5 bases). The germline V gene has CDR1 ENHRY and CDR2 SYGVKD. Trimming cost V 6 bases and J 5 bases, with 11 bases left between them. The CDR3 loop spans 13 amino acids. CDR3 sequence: CAISGQGHQPQHF. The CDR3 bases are TGTGCCATCAGCGGGCAGGGACATCAGCCCCAGCATTTT.

The DNA of the CDR3 is TGTGCCAGCGAAGGGGACAAATATGGCTACACCTTC. Protein product: CASEGDKYGYTF. This rearrangement joins TRBV2 to TRBJ1-2; possible D gene TRBD1, 6 bases. The germline V gene encodes CDR1 SNHLY and CDR2 FYNNEI. V gave up 8 bases and J gave up 5 bases, with 12 bases separating them. The CDR3 totals 12 residues. The full variable domain, with the rest looked up from reference TRBV2 and TRBJ1-2, is EPEVTQTPSHQVTQMGQEVILRCVPISNHLYFYWYRQILGQKVEFLVSFYNNEISEKSEIFDDQFSVERPDGSNFTLKIRSTKLEDSAMYFCASEGDKYGYTFGSGTRLTVV.

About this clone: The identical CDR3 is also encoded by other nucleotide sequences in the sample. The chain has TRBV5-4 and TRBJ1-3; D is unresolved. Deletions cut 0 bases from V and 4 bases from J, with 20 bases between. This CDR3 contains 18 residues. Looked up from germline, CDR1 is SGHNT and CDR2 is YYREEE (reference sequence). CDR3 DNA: TGTGCCAGCAGCTTGGCCGGAAGCGGACGGCGCTCCGGAAACACCATATATTTT. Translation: CASSLAGSGRRSGNTIYF.

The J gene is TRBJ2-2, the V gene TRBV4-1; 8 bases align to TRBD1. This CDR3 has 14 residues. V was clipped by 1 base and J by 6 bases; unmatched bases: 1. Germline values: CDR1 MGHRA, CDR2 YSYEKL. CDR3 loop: CASSQGGQAGELFF. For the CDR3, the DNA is TGCGCCAGCAGCCAAGGGGGACAGGCCGGGGAGCTGTTTTTT.

The CDR3 sequence is CASSSITPSSGNTIYF. In DNA, the CDR3 is TGTGCCAGCAGCTCCATCACCCCGTCCTCTGGAAACACCATATATTTT. The chain carries TRBV7-2 and TRBJ1-3; no clear D. From germline, CDR1 is SGHTA and CDR2 FQGNSA. Trimming stripped 4 bases from V and 0 bases from J, with 13 bases between. This CDR3 has 16 amino acids.

The CDR3 DNA follows: TGTGCCAGCAGCCCGCAGGGTACAACGACTGAAGCTTTCTTT. This sequence encodes CASSPQGTTTEAFF. J is TRBJ1-1 and V is TRBV7-2, with a tentative D call TRBD1 (5 bases). V lost 5 bases to trimming and J lost 5 bases, with 15 bases between them. CDR3 length equals 14 residues. CDR1 is SGHTA, CDR2 FQGNSA, per germline.

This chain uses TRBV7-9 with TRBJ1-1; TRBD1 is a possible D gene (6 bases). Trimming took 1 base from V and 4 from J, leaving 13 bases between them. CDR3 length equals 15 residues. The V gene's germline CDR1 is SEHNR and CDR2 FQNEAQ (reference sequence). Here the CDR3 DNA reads TGTGCCAGCAGCTTAGGTTTAGGGGGTACCACTGAAGCTTTCTTT. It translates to CASSLGLGGTTEAFF.